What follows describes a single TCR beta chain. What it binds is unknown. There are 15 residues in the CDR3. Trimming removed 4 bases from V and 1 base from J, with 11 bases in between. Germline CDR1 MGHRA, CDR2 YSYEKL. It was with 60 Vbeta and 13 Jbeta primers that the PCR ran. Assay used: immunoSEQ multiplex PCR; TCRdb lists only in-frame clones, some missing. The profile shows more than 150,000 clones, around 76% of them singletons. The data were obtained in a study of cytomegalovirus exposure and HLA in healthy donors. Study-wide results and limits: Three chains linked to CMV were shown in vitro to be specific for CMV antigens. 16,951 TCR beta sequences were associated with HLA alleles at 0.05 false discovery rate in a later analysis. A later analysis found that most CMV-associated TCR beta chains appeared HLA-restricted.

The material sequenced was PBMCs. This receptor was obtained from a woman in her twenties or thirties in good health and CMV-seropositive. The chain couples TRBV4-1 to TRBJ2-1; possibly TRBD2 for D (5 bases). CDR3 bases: TGCGCCAGCAGCCTCCCCCCGGGATCCTACAATGAGCAGTTCTTC. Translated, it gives CASSLPPGSYNEQFF.